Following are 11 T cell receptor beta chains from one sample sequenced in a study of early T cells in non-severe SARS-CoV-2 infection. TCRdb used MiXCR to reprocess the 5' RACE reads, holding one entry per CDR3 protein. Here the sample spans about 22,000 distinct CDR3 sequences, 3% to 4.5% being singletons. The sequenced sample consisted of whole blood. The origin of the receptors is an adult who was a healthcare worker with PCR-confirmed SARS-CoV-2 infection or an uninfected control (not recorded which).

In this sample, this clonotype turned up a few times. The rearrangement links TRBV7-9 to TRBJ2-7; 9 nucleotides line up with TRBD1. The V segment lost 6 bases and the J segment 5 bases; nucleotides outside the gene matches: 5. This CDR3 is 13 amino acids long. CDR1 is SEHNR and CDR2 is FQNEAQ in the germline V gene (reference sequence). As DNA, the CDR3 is TGTGCCAGCAGGGGGACAGGGCAGAACGAGCAGTACTTC. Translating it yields CASRGTGQNEQYF. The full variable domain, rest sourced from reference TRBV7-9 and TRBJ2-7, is DTGVSQNPRHKITKRGQNVTFRCDPISEHNRLYWYRQTLGQGPEFLTYFQNEAQLEKSRLLSDRFSAERPKGSFSTLEIQRTEQGDSAMYLCASRGTGQNEQYFGPGTRLTVT.

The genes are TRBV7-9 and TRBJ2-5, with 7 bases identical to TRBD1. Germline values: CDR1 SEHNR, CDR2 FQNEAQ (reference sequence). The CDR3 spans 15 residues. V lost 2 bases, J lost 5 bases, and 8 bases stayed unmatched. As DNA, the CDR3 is TGTGCCAGCAGCTTACCACAGGGGATTAATGAGACCCAGTACTTC. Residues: CASSLPQGINETQYF.

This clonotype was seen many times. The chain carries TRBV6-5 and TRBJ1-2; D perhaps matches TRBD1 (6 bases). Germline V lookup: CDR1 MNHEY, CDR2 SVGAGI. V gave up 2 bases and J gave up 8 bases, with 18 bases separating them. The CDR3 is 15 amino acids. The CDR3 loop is CASSYGQSSHRGYTF. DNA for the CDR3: TGTGCCAGCAGTTACGGACAGTCTTCGCACCGAGGCTACACCTTC.

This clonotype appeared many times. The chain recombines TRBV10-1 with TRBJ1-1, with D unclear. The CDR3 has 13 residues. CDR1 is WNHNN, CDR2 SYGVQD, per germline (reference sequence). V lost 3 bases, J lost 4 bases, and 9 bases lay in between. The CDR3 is CASSDGRFTEAFF. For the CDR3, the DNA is TGCGCCAGCAGTGACGGACGGTTCACTGAAGCTTTCTTT.

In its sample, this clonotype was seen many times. As DNA, the CDR3 is TGTGCCAGCAGCTTATTCGGGGTCTTGGAGGATACGCAGTATTTT. Its translation: CASSLFGVLEDTQYF. The gene calls are TRBV7-2 and TRBJ2-3; TRBD2 might be the D (5 bases). V was pared by 2 bases and J by 6 bases, with 15 bases between. The CDR3 is 15 residues long. CDR1 and CDR2 (germline): SGHTA, FQGNSA.

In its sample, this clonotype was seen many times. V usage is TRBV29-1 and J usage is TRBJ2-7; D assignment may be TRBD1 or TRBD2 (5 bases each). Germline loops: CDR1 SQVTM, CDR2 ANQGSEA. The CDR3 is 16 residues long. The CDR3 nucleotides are TGCCTGCTGCGCAGGGACGGCCGACTTGCCCCCTACGAGCAGTACTTC. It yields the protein CLLRRDGRLAPYEQYF.

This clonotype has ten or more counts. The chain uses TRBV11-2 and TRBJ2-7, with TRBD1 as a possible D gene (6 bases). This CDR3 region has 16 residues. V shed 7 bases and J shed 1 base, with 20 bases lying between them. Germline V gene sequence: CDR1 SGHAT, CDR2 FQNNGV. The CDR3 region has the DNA TGTGCCAGCACCCAAAAAGAGGCAGGGGCATCCTACGAGCAGTACTTC. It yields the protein CASTQKEAGASYEQYF.

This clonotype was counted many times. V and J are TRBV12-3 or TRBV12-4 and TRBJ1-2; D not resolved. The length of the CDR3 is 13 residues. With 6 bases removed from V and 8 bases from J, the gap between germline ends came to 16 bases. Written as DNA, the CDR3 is TGTGCCAGCAGCCCCTTCGCCCGTGGAGGCTACACCTTC. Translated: CASSPFARGGYTF.

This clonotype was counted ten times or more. The CDR3 DNA follows: TGTGCCAGCAGCCAAGAAGACGGAGTTTACAATGAGCAGTTCTTC. Residues: CASSQEDGVYNEQFF. The gene calls are TRBV3-1 and TRBJ2-1; unclear D gene. This CDR3 comprises 15 residues. Trimming took off 0 bases at V and 4 bases at J, with 10 bases between the two ends. Germline V gene data show CDR1 as LGHDT and CDR2 as YNNKEL (reference sequence).

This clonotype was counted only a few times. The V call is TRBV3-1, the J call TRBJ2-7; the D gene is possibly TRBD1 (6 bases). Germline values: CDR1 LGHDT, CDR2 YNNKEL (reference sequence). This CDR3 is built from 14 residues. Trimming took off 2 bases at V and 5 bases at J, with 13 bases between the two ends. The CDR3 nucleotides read TGTGCCAGCAGCCAAAGGGGGAACGCTAACGAGCAGTACTTC. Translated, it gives CASSQRGNANEQYF.

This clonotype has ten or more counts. The CDR3 region is CSAALGLKETQYF. In DNA, the CDR3 is TGCAGCGCTGCTCTGGGACTCAAAGAGACCCAGTACTTC. The chain uses TRBV29-1 and TRBJ2-5; D is perhaps TRBD2 (6 bases). Trimming left V 7 bases short and J 3 bases short, with 15 bases between. Germline V gene lookup returns CDR1 SQVTM and CDR2 ANQGSEA. There are 13 residues in the CDR3.